Below are 22 T cell receptor beta chains sequenced from a single sample in a study of shared clonotypes between healthy human individuals (dated by TCRdb to between 2020 and 2021). Library preparation was by the immunoSEQ multiplex PCR assay. Not all clones reach the TCRdb copy of this immuneACCESS table, which keeps in-frame sequences only. Checked studies attribute under half of the gap to unresolved V genes and leave the rest unexplained. The sample table lists millions of clones, 80% to 95% of them with a count of one. Around 0.4% of the sample goes to the ten largest clones. Specimen: naive CD4+ T cells from PBMCs. Interpreted using the paper, the cell subset or site label stands for: CD45RA+ positively selected. Receptor source: a man aged 18 to 30 in good health. Some clones in this sample may be carry-over from other donors' samples.

This chain links TRBV29-1 with TRBJ2-3; 7 bases are a match to TRBD1. The V and J ends lost 6 bases and 5 bases, in that order; junction bases with no gene match: 14. From germline, CDR1 is SQVTM and CDR2 ANQGSEA. The CDR3 consists of 15 residues. This CDR3 reads CSVLEGQARGDTQYF. In DNA form, the CDR3 reads TGCAGCGTCCTAGAAGGACAGGCGAGGGGAGATACGCAGTATTTT.

The rearrangement links TRBV6-6 to TRBJ2-7; weak D call: TRBD2 (5 bases). The V gene's germline CDR1 is MNHNY and CDR2 SVGAGI (reference sequence). The CDR3 runs 13 residues. V shed 6 bases and J shed 2 bases, with 11 bases lying between them. The CDR3 coding sequence is TGTGCCAGCAGCCTCTCCGGGGCCTACGAGCAGTACTTC. Residues: CASSLSGAYEQYF.

The CDR3 is CASSEDGETQYF. The CDR3 nucleotides read TGTGCCAGCAGTGAAGACGGGGAGACCCAGTACTTC. The chain recombines TRBV6-1 with TRBJ2-5; D uncertain. CDR1 and CDR2 (germline): MNHNS, SASEGT. V lost 1 base to trimming and J lost 5 bases, with 5 bases between them. The CDR3 loop spans 12 amino acids.

This clone has more than one count but fewer than ten. J is TRBJ1-5 and V is TRBV5-1; D gene uncertain. Germline V lookup: CDR1 SGHRS, CDR2 YFSETQ. CDR3 size: 15 residues. The V gene lost 1 base and the J gene lost 1 base, with 9 bases spanning the gap. The CDR3 reads CASSLSPRSNQPQHF. The CDR3 nucleotides are TGCGCCAGCAGCTTGTCACCACGAAGCAATCAGCCCCAGCATTTT.

The rearrangement links TRBV9 to TRBJ1-1; D is possibly TRBD1 (6 bases). The germline V gene encodes CDR1 SGDLS and CDR2 YYNGEE. With 2 bases removed from V and 1 base from J, the gap between germline ends came to 15 bases. The CDR3 extends over 16 amino acids. The CDR3: CASSVEPGHENTEAFF. CDR3 sequence (DNA): TGTGCCAGCAGCGTGGAGCCGGGACATGAGAACACTGAAGCTTTCTTT.

The rearrangement links TRBV27 to TRBJ2-5, with TRBD2 identical over 7 bases. The CDR3 extends over 14 amino acids. Germline values: CDR1 MNHEY, CDR2 SMNVEV (reference sequence). With 5 bases clipped from V and 5 bases from J, the junction kept 8 bases outside the gene matches. Here the CDR3 reads CASSPRLAEETQYF. The CDR3 coding sequence is TGTGCCAGCAGTCCAAGACTAGCTGAGGAGACCCAGTACTTC.

The V and J genes are TRBV2 and TRBJ2-2; 7 positions agree with TRBD1. Per the germline V gene, CDR1 is SNHLY and CDR2 is FYNNEI. The CDR3 runs to 15 residues. V was clipped by 4 bases and J by 5 bases; unmatched bases: 7. CDR3 DNA: TGTGCCAGCAGTGGCCGGACAGGATCGACCGGGGAGCTGTTTTTT. It yields the protein CASSGRTGSTGELFF.

This chain connects TRBV7-9 to TRBJ2-1; D may be TRBD2 (5 bases). With 5 bases removed from V and 8 bases from J, the gap between germline ends came to 13 bases. Germline assignment: CDR1 SEHNR and CDR2 FQNEAQ (reference sequence). The length of the CDR3 is 13 residues. CDR3: CASSRSMRDEQFF. The CDR3 DNA reads TGTGCCAGCAGCCGCTCTATGAGGGATGAGCAGTTCTTC.

This chain links TRBV4-1 with TRBJ2-5, with TRBD1 matching 7 bases. Gene TRBJ2-7 matches the end of the DNA better, so the J call may be wrong. The CDR3 spans 16 residues. Germline V gene lookup returns CDR1 MGHRA and CDR2 YSYEKL. The CDR3 sequence: CASSQDLRDSSYEQYF. The CDR3 region has the DNA TGCGCCAGCAGCCAAGATCTTAGGGACAGCTCCTACGAGCAGTACTTC.

The DNA of the CDR3 is TGTGCCAGCAAACAGAACTACGAGCAGTACTTC. Translated: CASKQNYEQYF. The genes are TRBV2 and TRBJ2-7, with D unresolved. Trimming pared 7 bases from V and 3 bases from J, leaving 7 bases between. This CDR3 contains 11 residues. Germline CDR1 and CDR2: SNHLY and FYNNEI.

For this clone: This CDR3 is also generated by other DNA sequences in the sample. The V call is TRBV5-1, the J call TRBJ1-4, with D possibly TRBD1 on 5 matching bases. V was cut by 0 bases and J by 4 bases, with 10 bases left in between. This CDR3 is built from 15 residues. Germline CDR1 SGHRS, CDR2 YFSETQ. CDR3: CASSLGQILNEKLFF. CDR3 coding DNA: TGCGCCAGCAGCTTGGGACAGATTCTTAATGAAAAACTGTTTTTT. The complete variable domain, with remaining parts taken from reference TRBV5-1 and TRBJ1-4, reads KAGVTQTPRYLIKTRGQQVTLSCSPISGHRSVSWYQQTPGQGLQFLFEYFSETQRNKGNFPGRFSGRQFSNSRSEMNVSTLELGDSALYLCASSLGQILNEKLFFGSGTQLSVL.

This clone was seen just once. This rearrangement joins TRBV5-1 to TRBJ2-5; D may be TRBD1 or TRBD2 (5 bases each). Trimming pared 5 bases from V and 5 bases from J, leaving 16 bases between. The CDR3 is made up of 14 amino acids. CDR1 and CDR2 (germline): SGHRS, YFSETQ. The CDR3 DNA sequence: TGCGCCAGCAGATTGTGGGGGTTGGGGGAGACCCAGTACTTC. It translates to CASRLWGLGETQYF.

The chain links TRBV5-4 to TRBJ1-3; 7 bases line up with TRBD1. The CDR3 loop spans 13 amino acids. From germline, CDR1 is SGHNT and CDR2 YYREEE (reference sequence). J gave up 2 bases and V 4 bases, and 0 bases lay outside the gene matches. CDR3 bases: TGTGCCAGCAGCCAGGGGGCTGGAAACACCATATATTTT. Translating gives CASSQGAGNTIYF.

V gene TRBV29-1 combines with J gene TRBJ2-7; a weak D match, TRBD2 (5 bases). The germline V gene has CDR1 SQVTM and CDR2 ANQGSEA. This CDR3 spans 17 amino acids. The V gene lost 4 bases and the J gene lost 4 bases, with 26 bases spanning the gap. The CDR3, as DNA: TGCAGCGTTGGGGGAGCCCGACATCAGGCGTGGCCGTACGAGCAGTACTTC. It translates to CSVGGARHQAWPYEQYF.

The chain is built from TRBV18 and TRBJ2-7; D is perhaps TRBD1 (5 bases). V was pared by 3 bases and J by 5 bases, with 14 bases between. The CDR3 sequence is 14 residues long. Germline CDR1 is KGHSH and CDR2 is LQKENI. DNA of the CDR3: TGTGCCAGCTCACCCTTCGCAGGGCAAGACGAGCAGTACTTC. Its translation is CASSPFAGQDEQYF.

The gene calls are TRBV5-6 and TRBJ2-5; TRBD1 or TRBD2 may be the D gene (7 bases each). Germline CDR1 is SGHDT and CDR2 is YYEEEE. V was pared by 5 bases and J by 5 bases, with 16 bases between. The CDR3 covers 14 residues. This chain's CDR3 is CASRSTGRDETQYF. The CDR3 nucleotides are TGTGCCAGCAGGTCGACAGGGAGGGATGAGACCCAGTACTTC.

The gene calls are TRBV6-1 and TRBJ2-5, with D unresolved. In germline, CDR1 is MNHNS, CDR2 SASEGT. This CDR3 region has 13 residues. The V gene lost 8 bases and the J gene lost 6 bases, with 16 bases spanning the gap. In DNA form, the CDR3 reads TGTGCCAGCCCCGAAGGGCTGGGTAAGACCCAGTACTTC. Its protein is CASPEGLGKTQYF.

The V gene is TRBV7-9, the J gene TRBJ1-1; D not certain. CDR3 size: 13 residues. V lost 9 bases and J lost 2, with 13 bases in between. CDR1 SEHNR and CDR2 FQNEAQ come from the germline V gene (reference sequence). The DNA for the CDR3 is TGTGCCAGTATAAAACTGGTCAACACTGAAGCTTTCTTT. Encoded protein: CASIKLVNTEAFF.

The chain combines TRBV6-5 with TRBJ1-1, with TRBD1 as a possible D gene (5 bases). The germline gives CDR1 MNHEY, CDR2 SVGAGI. Trimming removed 1 base at V and 8 bases at J, with 17 bases between. The CDR3 length is 15 residues. The CDR3 spells CASSYWPGPRPEAFF. In nucleotides, the CDR3 is TGTGCCAGCAGTTACTGGCCGGGACCCCGCCCGGAAGCTTTCTTT.

Of note for this clone: Within the sample, other DNA sequences also encode this same CDR3. CDR3 sequence: CASSLSGRNYGYTF. CDR3 sequence (DNA): TGTGCCAGCAGTTTATCCGGCAGGAACTATGGCTACACCTTC. This chain links TRBV28 with TRBJ1-2; D remains ambiguous. Germline assignment: CDR1 MDHEN and CDR2 SYDVKM. V was trimmed by 1 base and J by 2 bases, leaving 8 bases between them. The CDR3 runs to 14 residues.

The rearrangement links TRBV7-3 to TRBJ2-7, with D unresolved. Germline V gene sequence: CDR1 SGHTA, CDR2 FQGTGA. Trimming shortened V by 3 bases and J by 5 bases, and 11 bases separated the two germline ends. The CDR3 has 13 residues. The CDR3 spells CASSFREGNEQYF. The DNA for the CDR3 is TGTGCCAGCAGCTTTAGGGAAGGCAACGAGCAGTACTTC.

A remark on this clone: The sample contains more than one DNA sequence encoding this CDR3. The genes are TRBV6-6 and TRBJ2-7; 11 positions match TRBD2. The CDR3 covers 15 residues. The V and J ends lost 6 bases and 0 bases, in that order; junction bases with no gene match: 4. In germline, CDR1 is MNHNY, CDR2 SVGAGI (reference sequence). The DNA for the CDR3 is TGTGCCAGCAGCCCCGGGACTAGCGGCTCCTACGAGCAGTACTTC. Its translation: CASSPGTSGSYEQYF.